A selection of T cell receptor beta chains follows, all from one sample in a study of blood T cell repertoires in COVID-19. Libraries were prepared by immunoSEQ multiplex PCR; TCRdb keeps only in-frame clonotypes and omits some of them. The table lists about 330,000 clones, more than 70% of them singletons. Sample: PBMCs or T cells enriched from blood (not recorded which). The receptors derive from a woman in her 30s who had recovered from COVID-19. CDR3s include the opening cysteine and the closing phenylalanine or tryptophan. D genes are given only for firm matches. Only part of the rows carry a size: once, few, many, or a class if the clone is expanded.

j_gene	d_gene	abundance	len	v_gene	CDR3nt	CDR3aa
TRBJ1-1	TRBD1	.	17	TRBV11-2	TGTGCCAGCAGCTTACGAATCGACAGGGGGCGGGACACTGAAGCTTTCTTT	CASSLRIDRGRDTEAFF
TRBJ2-7	TRBD1	.	15	TRBV19	TGTGCCAGTAGTATCGGAGGGACAGGATCCTACGAGCAGTACTTC	CASSIGGTGSYEQYF
TRBJ1-2	.	few	15	TRBV6-2/TRBV6-3	TGTGCCAGCAGTTACTCGGGGAGTTCCAACTATGGCTACACCTTC	CASSYSGSSNYGYTF
TRBJ2-1	TRBD1	.	16	TRBV5-4	TGTGCCAGCACCTCTGGCCGGGACAGGGGCGACAATGAGCAGTTCTTC	CASTSGRDRGDNEQFF
TRBJ1-1	.	once	13	TRBV5-6	TGTGCCAGCAGCTCGACAGTTGGGTCTGAAGCTTTCTTT	CASSSTVGSEAFF
TRBJ1-5	.	.	15	TRBV6-6	TGTGCCAGCAGTTACTCGGGAGGATCCGGTCAGCCCCAGCATTTT	CASSYSGGSGQPQHF
TRBJ2-7	TRBD1	.	13	TRBV13	TGTGCCAGCAGTTACAGGGGGCCCTACGAGCAGTACTTC	CASSYRGPYEQYF
TRBJ2-7	TRBD1	.	15	TRBV6-5	TGTGCCAGCATGGTCCAGGACAGGGCTGGTTACGAGCAGTACTTC	CASMVQDRAGYEQYF
TRBJ2-1	TRBD2	.	15	TRBV10-2	TGCGCCAGCACCGAGGGGTCGGGGGGCTACAATGAGCAGTTCTTC	CASTEGSGGYNEQFF
TRBJ1-5	TRBD1	.	13	TRBV6-5	TGTGCCAGCAGAGGACAGGGAAATCAGCCCCAGCATTTT	CASRGQGNQPQHF
TRBJ1-1	.	.	14	TRBV5-5	TGTGCCAGCAGCTCCGTCGGGATGAACACTGAAGCTTTCTTT	CASSSVGMNTEAFF
TRBJ1-5	.	.	15	TRBV21-1	TGTGCCAGCATCCAGACTCCCTCTACCAATCAGCCCCAGCATTTT	CASIQTPSTNQPQHF
TRBJ2-1	TRBD2	.	16	TRBV15	TGTGCCACCAGCAGAGATCGGGGGGGCTCCTACAATGAGCAGTTCTTC	CATSRDRGGSYNEQFF
TRBJ1-6	TRBD1	.	16	TRBV12-5	TGTGCTAGTGGTTTGGTCCGGGGGACAGGCCGTCCACCCCTCCACTTT	CASGLVRGTGRPPLHF
TRBJ2-7	TRBD1	.	15	TRBV6-5	TGTGCCAGCAGTACGACCGGGACAGTATTCTACGAGCAGTACTTC	CASSTTGTVFYEQYF
TRBJ1-6	.	.	19	TRBV28	TGTGCCAGCAGTTTATGGCCGAGCTATCATCAGGGCTACAATTCACCCCTCCACTTT	CASSLWPSYHQGYNSPLHF
TRBJ1-6	TRBD1	.	15	TRBV7-9	TGTGCCAGCAGCTCCAGGGGGCGCAAGGGTTCACCCCTCCACTTT	CASSSRGRKGSPLHF
TRBJ1-1	TRBD1	.	14	TRBV7-9	TGTGCCAGCAGCACTAGACAGGGGCCGGCTGAAGCTTTCTTT	CASSTRQGPAEAFF
TRBJ1-1	.	.	13	TRBV4-1	TGCGCCAGCACTTCAGGGGATCCCACTGAAGCTTTCTTT	CASTSGDPTEAFF
TRBJ1-3	.	.	15	TRBV7-8	TGTGCCAGCAGCTTGGACAACCTCTCTGGAAACACCATATATTTT	CASSLDNLSGNTIYF
TRBJ2-3	TRBD2	.	14	TRBV5-4	TGTGCCAGCAGCTTGGGTGGGGGGGTGGATACGCAGTATTTT	CASSLGGGVDTQYF
TRBJ1-1	.	few	12	TRBV10-2	TGCGCCAGCAGGGCAGGGTTTCCGGAAGCTTTCTTT	CASRAGFPEAFF
TRBJ2-2	.	.	14	TRBV13	TGTGCCAGCAGCCTCATGGCCGTCACCGGGGAGCTGTTTTTT	CASSLMAVTGELFF
TRBJ1-2	.	.	14	TRBV7-8	TGTGCCAGCAGCTTAGGGGGAGAATGGCATGGCTACACCTTC	CASSLGGEWHGYTF
TRBJ2-5	.	.	17	TRBV28	TGTGCCAGCAGTCCCTTAAAAGGGATCGGGGTACAAGAGACCCAGTACTTC	CASSPLKGIGVQETQYF
TRBJ1-1	.	once	13	TRBV7-9	TGTGCCAGCAGCTTACTGGTTGGAGCTGAAGCTTTCTTT	CASSLLVGAEAFF
TRBJ1-5	TRBD1	few	15	TRBV27	TGTGCCAGCAGTCTCGGGACAGGTGGGCGTCAGCCCCAGCATTTT	CASSLGTGGRQPQHF
TRBJ1-1	TRBD1	.	15	TRBV6-5	TGTGCCAGCAGAAGGGCCGGGACAGGGTACACTGAAGCTTTCTTT	CASRRAGTGYTEAFF
TRBJ2-1	.	.	13	TRBV3-1/TRBV3-2	TGTGCCAGCAGCCAAGATCCCACACATGAGCAGTTCTTC	CASSQDPTHEQFF
TRBJ2-5	TRBD1	.	14	TRBV7-9	TGTGCCAGCAGCTCAAGACAGGGCCAAGAGACCCAGTACTTC	CASSSRQGQETQYF
TRBJ1-1	.	.	16	TRBV5-5	TGTGCCAGCAGCCAAGCCGATGTGTACAGGAACACTGAAGCTTTCTTT	CASSQADVYRNTEAFF
TRBJ2-2	TRBD2	.	17	TRBV11-3	TGTGCCAGCAGCTTAGATCGGGTTCGGGGGGACACCGGGGAGCTGTTTTTT	CASSLDRVRGDTGELFF
TRBJ1-5	.	few	15	TRBV3-1/TRBV3-2	TGTGCCAGCAGCCAAGACACGGGAAGGAATCAGCCCCAGCATTTT	CASSQDTGRNQPQHF
TRBJ2-1	.	.	13	TRBV5-1	TGCGCCAGCAGCCTGCCGGGACTGGCCGAGCAGTTCTTC	CASSLPGLAEQFF
TRBJ1-4	.	.	13	TRBV28	TGTGCCAGCAGGGTGGGGGGAAGCGAAAAACTGTTTTTT	CASRVGGSEKLFF
TRBJ2-6	.	.	17	TRBV7-2	TGTGCCAGCAGCTTAGACAACCGCCACTCTGGGGCCAACGTCCTGACTTTC	CASSLDNRHSGANVLTF